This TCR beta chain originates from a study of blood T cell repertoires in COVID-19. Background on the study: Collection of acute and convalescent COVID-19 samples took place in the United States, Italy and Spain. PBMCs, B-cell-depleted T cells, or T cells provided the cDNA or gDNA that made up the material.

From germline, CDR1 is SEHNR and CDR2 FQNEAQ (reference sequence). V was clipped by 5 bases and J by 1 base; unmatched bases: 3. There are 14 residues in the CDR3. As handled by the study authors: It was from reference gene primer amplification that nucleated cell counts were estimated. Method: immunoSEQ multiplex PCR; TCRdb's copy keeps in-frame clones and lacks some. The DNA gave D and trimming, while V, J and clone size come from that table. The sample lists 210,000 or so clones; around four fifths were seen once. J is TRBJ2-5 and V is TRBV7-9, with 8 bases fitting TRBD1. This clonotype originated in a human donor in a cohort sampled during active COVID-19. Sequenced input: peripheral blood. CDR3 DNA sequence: TGTGCCAGCAGCGTCGGGACAGGCCAAGAGACCCAGTACTTC. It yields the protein CASSVGTGQETQYF.